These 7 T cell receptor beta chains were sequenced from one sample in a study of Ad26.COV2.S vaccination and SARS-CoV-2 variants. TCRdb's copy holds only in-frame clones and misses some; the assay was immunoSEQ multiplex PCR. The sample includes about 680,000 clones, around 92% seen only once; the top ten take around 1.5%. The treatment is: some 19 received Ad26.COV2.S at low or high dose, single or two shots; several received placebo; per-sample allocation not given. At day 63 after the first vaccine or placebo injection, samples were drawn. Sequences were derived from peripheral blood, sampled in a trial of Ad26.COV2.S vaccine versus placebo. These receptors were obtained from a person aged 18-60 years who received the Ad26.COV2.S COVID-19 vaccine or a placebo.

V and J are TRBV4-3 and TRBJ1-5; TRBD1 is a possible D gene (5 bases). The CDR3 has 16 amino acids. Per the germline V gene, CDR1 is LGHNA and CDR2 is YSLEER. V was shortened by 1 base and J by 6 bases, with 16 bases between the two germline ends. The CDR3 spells CASSQGLPGVVQPQHF. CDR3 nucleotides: TGCGCCAGCAGCCAAGGTCTCCCGGGGGTGGTTCAGCCCCAGCATTTT.

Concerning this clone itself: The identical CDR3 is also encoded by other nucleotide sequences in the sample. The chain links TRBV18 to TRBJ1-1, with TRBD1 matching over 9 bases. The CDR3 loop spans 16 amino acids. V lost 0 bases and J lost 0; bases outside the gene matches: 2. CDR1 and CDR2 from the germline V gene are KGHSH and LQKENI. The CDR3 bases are TGTGCCAGCTCACCACCCACAGGGGGCATGAACACTGAAGCTTTCTTT. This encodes CASSPPTGGMNTEAFF.

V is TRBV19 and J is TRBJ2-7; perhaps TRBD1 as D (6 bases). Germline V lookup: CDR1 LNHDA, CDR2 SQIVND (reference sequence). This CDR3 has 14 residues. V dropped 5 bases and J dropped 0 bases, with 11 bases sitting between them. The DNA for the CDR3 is TGTGCCAGTAGTCCCAGGGGTCTCTCCTACGAGCAGTACTTC. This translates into CASSPRGLSYEQYF.

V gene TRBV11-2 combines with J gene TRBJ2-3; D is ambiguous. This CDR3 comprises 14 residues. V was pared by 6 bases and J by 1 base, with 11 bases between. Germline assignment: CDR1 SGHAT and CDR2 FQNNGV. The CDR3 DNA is TGTGCCAGCAGACCACTGGGTCGCACAGATACGCAGTATTTT. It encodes CASRPLGRTDTQYF.

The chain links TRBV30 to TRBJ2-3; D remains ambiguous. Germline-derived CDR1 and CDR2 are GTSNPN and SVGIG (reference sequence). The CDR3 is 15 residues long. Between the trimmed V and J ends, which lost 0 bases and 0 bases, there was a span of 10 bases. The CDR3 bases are TGTGCCTGGAGTGTAATTGGAGCTAGCACAGATACGCAGTATTTT. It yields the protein CAWSVIGASTDTQYF.

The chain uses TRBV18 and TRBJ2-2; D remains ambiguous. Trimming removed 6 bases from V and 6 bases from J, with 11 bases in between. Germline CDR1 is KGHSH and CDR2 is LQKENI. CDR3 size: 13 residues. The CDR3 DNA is TGTGCCAGCTCCGTCGGGTCCCCCGGGGAGCTGTTTTTT. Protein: CASSVGSPGELFF.

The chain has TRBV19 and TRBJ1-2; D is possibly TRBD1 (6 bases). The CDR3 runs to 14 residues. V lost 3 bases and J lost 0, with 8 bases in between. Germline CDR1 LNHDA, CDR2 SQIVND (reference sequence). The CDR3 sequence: CASSMTGANYGYTF. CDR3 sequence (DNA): TGTGCCAGTAGTATGACAGGAGCTAACTATGGCTACACCTTC. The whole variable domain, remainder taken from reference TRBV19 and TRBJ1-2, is DGGITQSPKYLFRKEGQNVTLSCEQNLNHDAMYWYRQDPGQGLRLIYYSQIVNDFQKGDIAEGYSVSREKKESFPLTVTSAQKNPTAFYLCASSMTGANYGYTFGSGTRLTVV.